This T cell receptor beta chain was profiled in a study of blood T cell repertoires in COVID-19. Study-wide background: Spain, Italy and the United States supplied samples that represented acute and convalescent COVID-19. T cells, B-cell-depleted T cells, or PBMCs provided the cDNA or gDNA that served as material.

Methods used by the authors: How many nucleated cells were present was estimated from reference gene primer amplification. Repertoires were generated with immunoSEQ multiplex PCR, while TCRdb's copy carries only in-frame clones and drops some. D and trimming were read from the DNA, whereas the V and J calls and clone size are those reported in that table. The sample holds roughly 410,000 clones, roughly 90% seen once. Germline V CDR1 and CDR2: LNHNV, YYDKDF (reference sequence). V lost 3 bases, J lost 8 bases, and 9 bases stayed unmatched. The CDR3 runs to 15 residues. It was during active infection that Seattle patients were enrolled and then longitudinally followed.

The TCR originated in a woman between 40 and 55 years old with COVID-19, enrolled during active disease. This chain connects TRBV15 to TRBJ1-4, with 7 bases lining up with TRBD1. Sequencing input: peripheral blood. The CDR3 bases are TGTGCCACCAGCAGGACCGGGACAGCAGGGGAAAAACTGTTTTTT. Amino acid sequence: CATSRTGTAGEKLFF.